The TCR beta chain under discussion was sequenced for a study of regulatory and conventional T cells in RAG deficiency. Study conclusions and caveats: Compared with controls, unique Treg TCR beta sequences dropped roughly 100-fold in Omenn syndrome and CID/AS. Shannon entropy fell and Simpson indices rose in RAG-deficient patients. In Omenn syndrome, Treg and Tconv repertoires overlapped >85%.

Regulatory T cells were sorted from blood as CD4+ CD25-high CD127-low cells. Generated by immunoSEQ multiplex PCR, the TCRdb table keeps only in-frame clones and is missing some. The top ten hold roughly 0.74% of the sample, which has roughly 29,000 clones, over 80% seen once. The V gene lost 7 bases and the J gene lost 5 bases, with 15 bases spanning the gap. This CDR3 contains 15 residues. The V gene's germline CDR1 is MNHNS and CDR2 SASEGT. Notes on this clone: What it binds is not known.

These data are also associated with another study on regulatory T cells. That work contributes: The PCR used 52 TRBV and 13 TRBJ primers. Regulatory T cells showed the strongest V-J pair restriction and V/J gene skewing among patient repertoires.

V and J are TRBV6-1 and TRBJ1-6; a possible D gene is TRBD1 (5 bases). Sequenced sample: Tregs sorted from blood. The receptor was derived from a human donor in good health. Here the CDR3 reads CASTPRTPNNSPLHF. CDR3 coding DNA: TGTGCCAGCACGCCCAGGACACCTAATAATTCACCCCTCCACTTT.